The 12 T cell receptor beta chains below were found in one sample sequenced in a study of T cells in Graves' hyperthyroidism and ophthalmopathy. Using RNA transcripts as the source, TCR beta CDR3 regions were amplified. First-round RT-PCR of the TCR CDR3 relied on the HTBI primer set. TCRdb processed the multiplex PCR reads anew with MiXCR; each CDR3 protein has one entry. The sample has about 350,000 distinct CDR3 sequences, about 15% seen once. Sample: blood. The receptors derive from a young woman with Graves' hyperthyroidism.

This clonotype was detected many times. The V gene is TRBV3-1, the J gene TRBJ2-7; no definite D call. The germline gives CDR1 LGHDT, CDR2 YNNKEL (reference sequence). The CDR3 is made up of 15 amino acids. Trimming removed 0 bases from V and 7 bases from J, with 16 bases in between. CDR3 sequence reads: CASSQDLTESWEQYF. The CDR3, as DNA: TGTGCCAGCAGCCAAGACCTGACGGAGTCATGGGAGCAGTACTTC.

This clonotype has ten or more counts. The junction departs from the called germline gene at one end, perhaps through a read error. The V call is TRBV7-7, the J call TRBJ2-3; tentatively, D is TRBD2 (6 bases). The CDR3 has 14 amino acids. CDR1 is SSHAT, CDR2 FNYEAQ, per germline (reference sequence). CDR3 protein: CASSPDPGGDTQYF. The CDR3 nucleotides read TGTGCTAGCAGCCCGGACCCTGGAGGGGATACGCAGTATTTT. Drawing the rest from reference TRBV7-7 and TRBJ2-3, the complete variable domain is GAGVSQSPRYKVTKRGQDVTLRCDPISSHATLYWYQQALGQGPEFLTYFNYEAQPDKSGLPSDRFSAERPEGSISTLTIQRTEQRDSAMYRCASSPDPGGDTQYFGPGTRLTVL.

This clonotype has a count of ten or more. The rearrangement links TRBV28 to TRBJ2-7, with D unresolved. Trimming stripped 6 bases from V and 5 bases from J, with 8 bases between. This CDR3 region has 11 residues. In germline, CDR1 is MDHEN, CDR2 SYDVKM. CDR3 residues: CASRVKDEQYF. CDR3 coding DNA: TGTGCCAGCAGGGTAAAGGACGAGCAGTACTTC.

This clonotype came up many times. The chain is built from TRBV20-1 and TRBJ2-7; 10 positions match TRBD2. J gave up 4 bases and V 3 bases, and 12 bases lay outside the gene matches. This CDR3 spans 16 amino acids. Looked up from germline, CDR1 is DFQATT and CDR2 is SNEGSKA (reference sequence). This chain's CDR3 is CSASPASGRDQYEQYF. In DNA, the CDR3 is TGCAGTGCTAGTCCTGCTAGCGGGAGAGATCAATACGAGCAGTACTTC.

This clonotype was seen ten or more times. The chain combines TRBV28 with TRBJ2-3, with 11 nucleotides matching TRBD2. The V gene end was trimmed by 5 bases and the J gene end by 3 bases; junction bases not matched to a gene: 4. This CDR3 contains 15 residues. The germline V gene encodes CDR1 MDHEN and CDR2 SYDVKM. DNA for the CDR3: TGTGCCAGCAGTCGCCTAGCGGGAGGTACAGATACGCAGTATTTT. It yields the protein CASSRLAGGTDTQYF.

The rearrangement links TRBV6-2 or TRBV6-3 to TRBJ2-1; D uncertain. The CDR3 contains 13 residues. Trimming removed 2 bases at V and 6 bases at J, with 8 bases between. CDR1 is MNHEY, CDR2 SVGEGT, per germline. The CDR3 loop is CASSYARFNEQFF. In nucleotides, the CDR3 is TGTGCCAGCAGTTACGCCAGGTTCAATGAGCAGTTCTTC.

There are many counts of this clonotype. In DNA form, the CDR3 reads TGCAGTGCTAGACGGCGGATGGGTCTAGAGACCCAGTACTTC. This gives the protein CSARRRMGLETQYF. The rearrangement links TRBV20-1 to TRBJ2-5; no firm D call. The V end lost 2 bases, the J end lost 4 bases, and 14 bases lay between the germline ends. This CDR3 spans 14 amino acids. Germline CDR1 reads DFQATT; CDR2 reads SNEGSKA (reference sequence).

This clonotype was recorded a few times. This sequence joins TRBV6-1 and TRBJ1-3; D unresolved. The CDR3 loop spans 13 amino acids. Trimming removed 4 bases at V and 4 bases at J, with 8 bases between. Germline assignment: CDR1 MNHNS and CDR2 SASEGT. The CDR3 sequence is CASSGGRGNTIYF. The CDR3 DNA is TGTGCCAGCAGTGGAGGCCGAGGAAACACCATATATTTT.

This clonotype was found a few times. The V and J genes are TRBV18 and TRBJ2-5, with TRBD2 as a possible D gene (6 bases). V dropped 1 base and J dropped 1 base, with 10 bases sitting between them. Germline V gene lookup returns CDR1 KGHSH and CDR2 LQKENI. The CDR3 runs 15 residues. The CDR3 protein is CASSPLAEFQETQYF. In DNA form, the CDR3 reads TGTGCCAGCTCACCACTAGCGGAGTTCCAAGAGACCCAGTACTTC. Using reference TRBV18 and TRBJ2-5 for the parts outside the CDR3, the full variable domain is NAGVMQNPRHLVRRRGQEARLRCSPMKGHSHVYWYRQLPEEGLKFMVYLQKENIIDESGMPKERFSAEFPKEGPSILRIQQVVRGDSAAYFCASSPLAEFQETQYFGPGTRLLVL.

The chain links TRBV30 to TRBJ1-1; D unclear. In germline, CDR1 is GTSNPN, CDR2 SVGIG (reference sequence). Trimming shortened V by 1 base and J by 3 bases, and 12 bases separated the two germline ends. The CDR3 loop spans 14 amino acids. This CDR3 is CAWSAAGGHTEAFF. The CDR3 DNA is TGTGCCTGGAGTGCGGCAGGAGGGCACACTGAAGCTTTCTTT.

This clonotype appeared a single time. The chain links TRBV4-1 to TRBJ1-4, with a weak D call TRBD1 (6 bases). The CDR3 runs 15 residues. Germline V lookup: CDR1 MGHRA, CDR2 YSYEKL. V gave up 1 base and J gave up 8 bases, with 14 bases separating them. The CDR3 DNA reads TGCGCCAGCAGCCAAGTCGCGGGGGCACGGGAAAAACTGTTTTTT. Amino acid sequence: CASSQVAGAREKLFF.

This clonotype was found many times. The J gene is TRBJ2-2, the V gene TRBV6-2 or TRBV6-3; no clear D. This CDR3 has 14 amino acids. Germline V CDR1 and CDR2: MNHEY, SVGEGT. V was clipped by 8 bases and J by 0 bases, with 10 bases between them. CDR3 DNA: TGTGCCAGCTTTAAAACTCCGAACACCGGGGAGCTGTTTTTT. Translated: CASFKTPNTGELFF.